This T cell receptor beta chain was identified during a study of T-cell memory formation after mild COVID-19. V gave up 0 bases and J gave up 3 bases, with 12 bases separating them. CDR1 is MNHEY and CDR2 is SMNVEV in the germline V gene (reference sequence). CDR3 length equals 15 residues. Findings of the study overall: Day 37-peaking second-wave clones had unconfirmed SARS-CoV-2 specificity. Mainly in CM and EM were contracting CD4+ clones; CD8+ were in EMRA. Day 15 to 85 contracting clones showed balanced CD4/CD8; day 15 to 37 expanders favored CD4+.

Concerning this clonotype itself: The antigen is unknown.

One entry per CDR3 protein results from TCRdb running MiXCR on the 5' RACE reads. The sample has around 130,000 distinct CDR3 sequences, 14% to 15% seen once. The V gene is TRBV27, the J gene TRBJ2-7; D remains ambiguous. This receptor was obtained from an adult woman who had mild COVID-19 (a few samples of this study predate the infection). Cell type and time point are not known. The sequencing sample was made of PBMCs or a T cell subset sorted from them (not recorded which). The CDR3 sequence: CASSLSLNLFYEQYF. The CDR3 nucleotides are TGTGCCAGCAGTTTATCCCTCAACTTGTTCTACGAGCAGTACTTC.